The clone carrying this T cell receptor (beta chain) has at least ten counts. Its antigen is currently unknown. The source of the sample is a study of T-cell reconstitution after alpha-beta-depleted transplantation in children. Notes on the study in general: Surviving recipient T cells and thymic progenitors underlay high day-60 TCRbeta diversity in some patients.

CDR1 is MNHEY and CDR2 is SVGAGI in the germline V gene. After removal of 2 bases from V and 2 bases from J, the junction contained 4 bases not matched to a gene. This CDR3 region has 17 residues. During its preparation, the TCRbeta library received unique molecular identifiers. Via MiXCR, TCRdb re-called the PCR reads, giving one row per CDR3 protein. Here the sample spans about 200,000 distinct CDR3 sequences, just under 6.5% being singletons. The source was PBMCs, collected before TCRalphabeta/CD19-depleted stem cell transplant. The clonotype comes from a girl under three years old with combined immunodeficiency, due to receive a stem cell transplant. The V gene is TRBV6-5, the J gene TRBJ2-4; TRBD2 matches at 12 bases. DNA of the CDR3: TGTGCCAGCAGTTACCTAGCGGGAGGGGGGACCAAAAACATTCAGTACTTC. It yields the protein CASSYLAGGGTKNIQYF.